Following are 8 T cell receptor beta chains from one sample sequenced in a study of T cell changes during pregnancy in multiple sclerosis. TCRdb's copy holds only in-frame clones and misses some; the assay was immunoSEQ multiplex PCR. The data contain about 100,000 clones, approximately 91% of them seen just once; the ten biggest clones take up 2.5% to 4%. The starting material was peripheral blood, obtained in the second trimester of pregnancy. Receptors originate from a female donor with multiple sclerosis, enrolled in a pregnancy study.

J is TRBJ2-7 and V is TRBV4-1; 10 nucleotides align to TRBD2. Germline V gene data show CDR1 as MGHRA and CDR2 as YSYEKL. The CDR3 sequence is 16 residues long. J gave up 3 bases and V 1 base, and 6 bases lay outside the gene matches. CDR3 nucleotides: TGCGCCAGCAGCCAAGTACCGGGACTAGCGATCTACGAGCAGTACTTC. Encoded protein: CASSQVPGLAIYEQYF.

The chain joins TRBV11-2 to TRBJ2-7, with 10 bases aligning to TRBD2. The V segment lost 0 bases and the J segment 3 bases; nucleotides outside the gene matches: 5. The CDR3 runs to 16 residues. Germline V gives CDR1 SGHAT, CDR2 FQNNGV. This CDR3 reads CASSLEGTSAYYEQYF. For the CDR3, the DNA is TGTGCCAGCAGCTTAGAGGGGACTAGCGCCTACTACGAGCAGTACTTC.

J is TRBJ1-3 and V is TRBV6-1; D is unresolved. The CDR3 sequence is 15 residues long. Germline values: CDR1 MNHNS, CDR2 SASEGT. V gave up 6 bases and J gave up 3 bases, with 15 bases separating them. The CDR3 loop is CASRSFAEIGNTIYF. The CDR3 DNA reads as TGTGCCAGCAGATCTTTCGCAGAAATTGGAAACACCATATATTTT.

The V call is TRBV2, the J call TRBJ2-7, with TRBD1 as a possible D gene (6 bases). Germline CDR1 reads SNHLY; CDR2 reads FYNNEI. V gave up 10 bases and J gave up 4 bases, with 11 bases separating them. The CDR3 is made up of 11 amino acids. CDR3 coding DNA: TGTGCCACCACGGACAGTTACGAGCAGTACTTC. It codes for CATTDSYEQYF.

The genes are TRBV5-1 and TRBJ1-2; D is undetermined. This CDR3 spans 19 amino acids. Germline CDR1 and CDR2: SGHRS and YFSETQ. The V end lost 0 bases, the J end lost 0 bases, and 21 bases lay between the germline ends. The CDR3: CASSLARGDQSVPNYGYTF. The CDR3 DNA follows: TGCGCCAGCAGCTTGGCCCGCGGGGATCAGTCGGTGCCTAACTATGGCTACACCTTC.

The chain is built from TRBV7-6 and TRBJ1-5, with D possibly being TRBD1 (6 bases). The V and J ends lost 2 bases and 4 bases respectively, with 12 bases between them. The CDR3 is made up of 15 amino acids. Germline assignment: CDR1 SGHVS and CDR2 FNYEAQ. The DNA of the CDR3 is TGTGCCAGCAGCTTATTTCGGGGGGCGAATCAGCCCCAGCATTTT. It encodes CASSLFRGANQPQHF.

V and J are TRBV6-5 and TRBJ2-7; D may be TRBD1 (5 bases). Germline V gives CDR1 MNHEY, CDR2 SVGAGI. The ends were cut back, 0 bases at V and 5 bases at J, with 8 bases in the middle. This CDR3 spans 13 amino acids. As DNA, the CDR3 is TGTGCCAGCAGTTACTCAGGGGCCCACGAGCAGTACTTC. This translates into CASSYSGAHEQYF.

V is TRBV2 and J is TRBJ2-7, with D maybe TRBD2 (6 bases). V was shortened by 3 bases and J by 5 bases, with 17 bases between the two germline ends. The V gene's germline CDR1 is SNHLY and CDR2 FYNNEI. CDR3 size: 15 residues. CDR3 in DNA: TGTGCCAGCAGTGACGTAGCGGAACCGCGGGACGAGCAGTACTTC. This sequence encodes CASSDVAEPRDEQYF.